The source of this TCR beta chain is a study of cytomegalovirus exposure and HLA in healthy donors. The PCR employed 60 Vbeta primers together with 13 Jbeta primers. The protocol was immunoSEQ multiplex PCR, while the TCRdb copy is restricted to in-frame clones and leaves out a portion. The sample yields fewer than 150,000 clones, about 80% seen once. Study observations and caveats: Among TCR beta chains, those listed as cytomegalovirus-associated numbered fewer than 200. Most observed TCR sequences were rare, whereas some public TCRs were detected in many donors.

This CDR3 has 16 residues. The junction had 5 bases not matched to a gene; V was cut back by 5 bases and J by 4 bases. Germline CDR1 SGHTA, CDR2 FQGNSA. Note on this clone: The target antigen is unknown.

The TCR originated in a female donor in good health and CMV-seropositive. The rearrangement links TRBV7-2 to TRBJ2-1, with TRBD2 identical over 13 bases. Sequenced: PBMCs. The CDR3 reads CASSGGLAGVYNEQFF. CDR3 sequence (DNA): TGTGCCAGCAGCGGTGGACTAGCGGGGGTTTACAATGAGCAGTTCTTC.